Given below is one T cell receptor (beta chain) in context. The V gene end was trimmed by 5 bases and the J gene end by 7 bases; junction bases not matched to a gene: 24. CDR3 length: 19 residues. Germline values: CDR1 LNHDA, CDR2 SQIVND (reference sequence). Measured with immunoSEQ multiplex PCR; TCRdb has only the in-frame clones, and not every one. Altogether approximately 49,000 clones are present, 88% being singletons, with the ten largest covering 1% to 1.5%. This sample was taken from a study of T cell changes during pregnancy in multiple sclerosis. The clonotype originates from a female donor with multiple sclerosis, enrolled in a pregnancy study. The sequencing here drew on CD4+ T cells from peripheral blood mononuclear cells, taken in the second trimester of pregnancy. The rearrangement joins TRBV19 to TRBJ1-2; TRBD1 aligns across 8 bases. CDR3 sequence (DNA): TGTGCCAGTAGTCCCGAAGGTCTTGCAGGGGGCGGCACTCGTTCTGGCTACACCTTC. This sequence encodes CASSPEGLAGGGTRSGYTF.